The 14 T cell receptor beta chains below were found in one sample sequenced in a study of cytotoxic CD8 clonotypes in ibrutinib-treated CLL. Produced via immunoSEQ multiplex PCR; TCRdb's table is partial and in-frame only. The sample lists approximately 160,000 clones; over 75% were seen once. The input for sequencing was PBMCs, taken at disease progression, from a patient treated with ibrutinib. These receptors all come from a human donor with chronic lymphocytic leukemia.

A note on this clone: Since the CDR3 does not end with the conserved phenylalanine or tryptophan, this likely comes from a read error. The chain couples TRBV29-1 to TRBJ1-2, with D maybe TRBD1 (5 bases). CDR3 length equals 14 residues. Germline V lookup: CDR1 SQVTM, CDR2 ANQGSEA. V was pared by 7 bases and J by 1 base, with 16 bases between. CDR3 amino acids: CSAASYQGNYGYTL. CDR3 DNA sequence: TGCAGCGCTGCCTCCTATCAGGGTAACTATGGCTACACCCTC.

The chain joins TRBV7-9 to TRBJ2-7; 8 bases fit TRBD1. This CDR3 contains 17 residues. The J segment lost 0 bases and the V segment lost 6 bases, leaving 13 bases of the junction unmatched. Looked up from germline, CDR1 is SEHNR and CDR2 is FQNEAQ (reference sequence). CDR3 sequence: CASSPGQDRAYSYEQYF. CDR3 nucleotides: TGTGCCAGCAGTCCGGGACAGGACCGAGCTTACTCCTACGAGCAGTACTTC.

The chain combines TRBV6-5 with TRBJ1-1; D ambiguous. Germline assignment: CDR1 MNHEY and CDR2 SVGAGI. CDR3 length: 12 amino acids. The V end lost 1 base, the J end lost 2 bases, and 2 bases lay between the germline ends. The CDR3: CASSYLNTEAFF. The CDR3, as DNA: TGTGCCAGCAGTTACTTAAACACTGAAGCTTTCTTT.

DNA for the CDR3: TGTGCCATCGGGGGGGGCTCCTACGAGCAGTACTTC. This translates into CAIGGGSYEQYF. The rearrangement links TRBV10-3 to TRBJ2-7; 7 nucleotides align to TRBD2. Germline CDR1 reads ENHRY; CDR2 reads SYGVKD. The CDR3 has 12 amino acids. After removal of 8 bases from V and 0 bases from J, the junction contained 1 base not matched to a gene.

The V call is TRBV7-3, the J call TRBJ2-1; D is possibly TRBD2 (5 bases). The CDR3 is 15 residues long. Deletions cut 5 bases from V and 0 bases from J, with 11 bases between. CDR1 is SGHTA, CDR2 FQGTGA, per germline. The CDR3 spells CASSPSSGSYNEQFF. The CDR3 region has the DNA TGTGCCAGCAGCCCGTCCAGCGGCTCCTACAATGAGCAGTTCTTC.

Remarks on this clone: Other DNA sequences of this sample code for an identical CDR3. J is TRBJ1-2 and V is TRBV30; D is unclear. The V and J ends lost 0 bases and 1 base respectively, with 6 bases between them. Germline V gene data show CDR1 as GTSNPN and CDR2 as SVGIG (reference sequence). The CDR3 consists of 13 residues. This chain's CDR3 is CAWSVSVNYGYTF. In nucleotides, the CDR3 is TGTGCCTGGAGTGTAAGCGTTAACTATGGCTACACCTTC.

The chain uses TRBV9 and TRBJ2-2; D ambiguous. V was pared by 0 bases and J by 8 bases, with 5 bases between. This CDR3 is 12 amino acids long. The germline CDR1 and CDR2 sequences are SGDLS and YYNGEE. The CDR3 sequence is CASSVGIGELFF. CDR3 DNA: TGTGCCAGCAGCGTAGGGATAGGGGAGCTGTTTTTT. Variable domain in full (rest from reference TRBV9 and TRBJ2-2): DSGVTQTPKHLITATGQRVTLRCSPRSGDLSVYWYQQSLDQGLQFLIQYYNGEERAKGNILERFSAQQFPDLHSELNLSSLELGDSALYFCASSVGIGELFFGEGSRLTVL.

The rearrangement uses TRBV28 and TRBJ2-7; D is undetermined. The V and J ends lost 3 bases and 2 bases respectively, with 8 bases between them. This CDR3 is 13 amino acids long. From germline, CDR1 is MDHEN and CDR2 SYDVKM. CDR3 coding DNA: TGTGCCAGCAGTTTTGGGCGGCCCTACGAGCAGTACTTC. Encoded protein: CASSFGRPYEQYF. Based on the CDR3 plus reference TRBV28 and TRBJ2-7, the full variable domain is DVKVTQSSRYLVKRTGEKVFLECVQDMDHENMFWYRQDPGLGLRLIYFSYDVKMKEKGDIPEGYSVSREKKERFSLILESASTNQTSMYLCASSFGRPYEQYFGPGTRLTVT.

With regard to this clone: The junction and the germline gene differ at one end; a read error may be behind it. The chain recombines TRBV7-9 with TRBJ2-5, with 10 bases matching TRBD2. CDR3 length: 15 amino acids. CDR1 and CDR2 (germline): SEHNR, FQNEAQ (reference sequence). The CDR3 region is CASSLGGLAGVSPNF. The CDR3 DNA reads as TGTGCCAGCAGCTTAGGGGGTCTAGCGGGAGTCTCTCCCAACTTC.

The chain has TRBV11-2 and TRBJ2-7; D is perhaps TRBD1 (8 bases). CDR1 and CDR2 from the germline V gene are SGHAT and FQNNGV. The V end was cut by 5 bases, the J end by 2 bases, with 16 bases between. This CDR3 contains 15 residues. The CDR3 DNA is TGTGCCAGCAGCCGGGAGGACAGGGATACCTACGAGCAGTACTTC. It specifies CASSREDRDTYEQYF. Based on the CDR3 plus reference TRBV11-2 and TRBJ2-7, the full variable domain is EAGVAQSPRYKIIEKRQSVAFWCNPISGHATLYWYQQILGQGPKLLIQFQNNGVVDDSQLPKDRFSAERLKGVDSTLKIQPAKLEDSAVYLCASSREDRDTYEQYFGPGTRLTVT.

This sequence joins TRBV27 and TRBJ2-5, with 12 bases aligning to TRBD2. The CDR3 contains 17 residues. With V trimmed by 4 bases and J by 3 bases, 9 bases remained unmatched. CDR1 and CDR2 from the germline V gene are MNHEY and SMNVEV (reference sequence). The CDR3: CASSSMTSGRGKETQYF. The CDR3 DNA follows: TGTGCCAGCAGTTCCATGACTAGCGGGAGAGGAAAAGAGACCCAGTACTTC.

This sequence joins TRBV5-1 and TRBJ2-1; TRBD2 agrees at 9 bases. J lost 5 bases, V lost 4 bases, and 10 bases had no gene match. The CDR3 has 16 residues. Germline V gives CDR1 SGHRS, CDR2 YFSETQ. The CDR3 nucleotides are TGCGCCAGCAGCCCGACTAGCGGATACGAAGACAATGAGCAGTTCTTC. Encoded protein: CASSPTSGYEDNEQFF.

The gene calls are TRBV30 and TRBJ2-7; possible D gene TRBD1, 6 bases. Germline V gene data show CDR1 as GTSNPN and CDR2 as SVGIG (reference sequence). The V and J ends lost 1 base and 2 bases respectively, with 12 bases between them. The CDR3 is 14 amino acids. The CDR3 DNA follows: TGTGCCTGGAGTGGTCTCCAGGGGCCCTACGAGCAGTACTTC. Its translation is CAWSGLQGPYEQYF.

This clone was detected a few times. The CDR3: CASSKNWGEETQYF. The CDR3 DNA sequence: TGTGCCAGCTCTAAGAATTGGGGGGAAGAGACCCAGTACTTC. This rearrangement joins TRBV18 to TRBJ2-5, with a possible D match to TRBD2 (6 bases). Trimming stripped 6 bases from V and 3 bases from J, with 14 bases between. This CDR3 has 14 residues. Germline CDR1 is KGHSH and CDR2 is LQKENI. Full variable domain (missing parts from reference TRBV18 and TRBJ2-5): NAGVMQNPRHLVRRRGQEARLRCSPMKGHSHVYWYRQLPEEGLKFMVYLQKENIIDESGMPKERFSAEFPKEGPSILRIQQVVRGDSAAYFCASSKNWGEETQYFGPGTRLLVL.